One and the same sample provided the 32 T cell receptor beta chains below, sequenced in a study of T-cell reconstitution after alpha-beta-depleted transplantation in children. It was with unique molecular identifiers that the TCRbeta library was prepared. TCRdb reanalysed the PCR reads using MiXCR and keeps one entry per CDR3 protein. The table includes 230,000 or so distinct CDR3 sequences, more than 10% detected once. Sample: PBMCs from the stem cell graft donor, taken from the stem cell graft. These receptors originate from a human donor who donated a stem cell graft to a child with acute lymphoblastic leukemia.

The table lists this clonotype with many counts. V and J are TRBV6-2 or TRBV6-3 and TRBJ2-7; D uncertain. The V and J ends lost 1 base and 3 bases respectively, with 7 bases between them. Germline CDR1 MNHEY, CDR2 SVGEGT. CDR3 length: 13 amino acids. The CDR3 spells CASSYLGLYEQYF. Here the CDR3 DNA reads TGTGCCAGCAGTTACTTGGGTCTCTACGAGCAGTACTTC.

Many counts were recorded for this clonotype. The chain uses TRBV6-1 and TRBJ2-5; a possible D gene is TRBD2 (6 bases). This CDR3 has 14 amino acids. Germline lookup yields CDR1 MNHNS and CDR2 SASEGT. V shed 6 bases and J shed 1 base, with 12 bases lying between them. CDR3 DNA: TGTGCCAGCAGGCGGGACGGGATCCAAGAGACCCAGTACTTC. It yields the protein CASRRDGIQETQYF.

This clonotype was picked up many times. The rearrangement uses TRBV7-4 and TRBJ1-5; D remains unclear. V was pared by 2 bases and J by 1 base, with 6 bases between. This CDR3 spans 14 amino acids. Germline loops: CDR1 SGHVT, CDR2 SQSDAQ. CDR3 bases: TGTGCCAGCAGCTTAAGACGGAGCAATCAGCCCCAGCATTTT. Translation: CASSLRRSNQPQHF.

Regarding this clonotype: The CDR3 end shows no conserved phenylalanine or tryptophan, and so a read error is likely. The chain links TRBV25-1 to TRBJ2-5; D is possibly TRBD1 or TRBD2 (7 bases each). V was clipped by 6 bases and J by 5 bases, with 13 bases between them. Germline V gene data show CDR1 as MGHDK and CDR2 as SYGVNS. This CDR3 comprises 13 residues. The chain's CDR3 is CASSHRGGETQYL. CDR3 nucleotide sequence: TGTGCCAGCAGCCACAGGGGAGGGGAGACCCAGTACTTG.

V gene TRBV5-4 combines with J gene TRBJ2-7, with D perhaps TRBD1 or TRBD2 (5 bases each). The CDR3 spans 16 residues. The germline V and J ends were trimmed by 1 base and 2 bases, with 16 bases remaining between them. Germline V gene sequence: CDR1 SGHNT, CDR2 YYREEE (reference sequence). Here the CDR3 reads CASSLSSGTRTYEQYF. The CDR3 DNA is TGTGCCAGCAGCTTGAGTTCGGGGACCCGGACCTACGAGCAGTACTTC.

The gene calls are TRBV13 and TRBJ1-1; D gene unclear. With 6 bases removed from V and 1 base from J, the gap between germline ends came to 9 bases. The CDR3 runs to 13 residues. The V gene's germline CDR1 is PRHDT and CDR2 FYEKMQ (reference sequence). The CDR3 region is CASRRQGNTEAFF. The CDR3 DNA follows: TGTGCCAGCAGAAGGCAAGGGAACACTGAAGCTTTCTTT.

The J gene is TRBJ2-4, the V gene TRBV6-5; tentatively, D is TRBD2 (6 bases). The CDR3 spans 17 residues. The germline CDR1 and CDR2 sequences are MNHEY and SVGAGI. Trimming left V 2 bases short and J 0 bases short, with 14 bases between. The CDR3, as DNA: TGTGCCAGCAGTTACGATTGGGGGGACCTAGCCAAAAACATTCAGTACTTC. It codes for CASSYDWGDLAKNIQYF.

Ten or more counts support this clonotype. This rearrangement joins TRBV28 to TRBJ2-5, with 7 bases lining up with TRBD2. The germline V gene encodes CDR1 MDHEN and CDR2 SYDVKM. The CDR3 sequence is 14 residues long. V gave up 3 bases and J gave up 3 bases; unmatched junction bases: 4. The CDR3: CASSFSLAEETQYF. The DNA for the CDR3 is TGTGCCAGCAGTTTCTCCCTAGCGGAAGAGACCCAGTACTTC.

In its sample, this clonotype was seen many times. The CDR3 region has the DNA TGTGCCAGCAGCGAAGGGACAGACTCTGGAAACACCATATATTTT. Residues: CASSEGTDSGNTIYF. The J gene is TRBJ1-3, the V gene TRBV9; 7 positions agree with TRBD1. The V gene end was trimmed by 3 bases and the J gene end by 0 bases; junction bases not matched to a gene: 3. The germline gives CDR1 SGDLS, CDR2 YYNGEE. This CDR3 has 15 residues.

This clonotype has a count of ten or more. The chain carries TRBV5-1 and TRBJ2-1, with D possibly TRBD1 on 6 matching bases. V lost 0 bases, J lost 4 bases, and 8 bases lay in between. Germline V gives CDR1 SGHRS, CDR2 YFSETQ. This CDR3 comprises 14 residues. CDR3 bases: TGCGCCAGCAGCTTGGCGCAGGGGTACAATGAGCAGTTCTTC. Encoded protein: CASSLAQGYNEQFF.

J is TRBJ2-2 and V is TRBV5-5, with 7 bases identical to TRBD1. From germline, CDR1 is SGHKS and CDR2 YYEKEE (reference sequence). The CDR3 has 15 amino acids. V was pared by 8 bases and J by 5 bases, with 12 bases of the junction left unmatched. DNA for the CDR3: TGTGCCAGGAGCCCCCGGGACAGAGTTACCGGGGAGCTGTTTTTT. Translating it yields CARSPRDRVTGELFF.

This clonotype has a count of ten or more. The rearrangement uses TRBV29-1 and TRBJ1-4; 7 positions match TRBD1. CDR1 and CDR2 (germline): SQVTM, ANQGSEA. The CDR3 is 13 amino acids. V was pared by 6 bases and J by 5 bases, with 6 bases of the junction left unmatched. In DNA form, the CDR3 reads TGCAGCGTCGCCGGGACAGAGAATGAAAAACTGTTTTTT. Translating gives CSVAGTENEKLFF.

In its sample, this clonotype was seen many times. The rearrangement uses TRBV7-2 and TRBJ1-1, with D possibly TRBD1 on 6 matching bases. The V end lost 0 bases, the J end lost 8 bases, and 13 bases lay between the germline ends. In germline, CDR1 is SGHTA, CDR2 FQGNSA. The CDR3 contains 14 residues. CDR3 coding DNA: TGTGCCAGCAGCTTAGCCCCCCAGGGGATGGAAGCTTTCTTT. Residues: CASSLAPQGMEAFF.

This clonotype was recorded many times. The rearrangement uses TRBV7-9 and TRBJ2-2; no definite D call. V was pared by 10 bases and J by 1 base, with 13 bases between. The V gene's germline CDR1 is SEHNR and CDR2 FQNEAQ (reference sequence). The CDR3 runs 14 residues. In DNA form, the CDR3 reads TGTGCCACCCACCGGCGGCAGAACACCGGGGAGCTGTTTTTT. Its translation: CATHRRQNTGELFF. The variable domain in full, completed from reference TRBV7-9 and TRBJ2-2, reads DTGVSQNPRHKITKRGQNVTFRCDPISEHNRLYWYRQTLGQGPEFLTYFQNEAQLEKSRLLSDRFSAERPKGSFSTLEIQRTEQGDSAMYLCATHRRQNTGELFFGEGSRLTVL.

This clonotype was observed at least ten times. The V call is TRBV12-3 or TRBV12-4, the J call TRBJ2-7; D tentatively fits TRBD1 or TRBD2 (6 bases each). The CDR3 spans 12 residues. V dropped 1 base and J dropped 7 bases, with 8 bases sitting between them. The CDR3 sequence is CASSLGGAEQYF. The CDR3 DNA sequence: TGTGCCAGCAGTTTAGGGGGGGCTGAGCAGTACTTC.

This clonotype has at least ten counts. This chain uses TRBV9 with TRBJ2-5; D unresolved. Germline V gene data show CDR1 as SGDLS and CDR2 as YYNGEE. V dropped 4 bases and J dropped 5 bases, with 12 bases sitting between them. The CDR3 consists of 13 residues. The CDR3 loop reads CASSPTVFETQYF. The CDR3 nucleotides read TGTGCCAGCAGCCCAACAGTTTTCGAGACCCAGTACTTC.

In this sample, this clonotype turned up many times. The chain employs TRBV28 and TRBJ1-5, with 7 positions matching TRBD1. The CDR3 is 20 amino acids. Germline V gene lookup returns CDR1 MDHEN and CDR2 SYDVKM. With 6 bases clipped from V and 5 bases from J, the junction kept 25 bases outside the gene matches. CDR3: CASRGPEQGPWVRGYQPQHF. CDR3 DNA sequence: TGTGCCAGCAGGGGGCCAGAACAGGGGCCGTGGGTTCGGGGGTATCAGCCCCAGCATTTT.

Comment on this clonotype: This sequence may be a read error, since a much larger clone differs from it by one base. The V and J genes are TRBV2 and TRBJ2-7; tentative D call: TRBD2 (5 bases). V was pared by 6 bases and J by 0 bases, with 15 bases between. CDR1 is SNHLY and CDR2 is FYNNEI in the germline V gene. CDR3 length: 15 amino acids. CDR3 DNA sequence: TGTGCCAGCAGGAAACCTGGGAGCGGCTCCTACGAGCAGTACGTC. It translates to CASRKPGSGSYEQYV.

In its sample, this clonotype was seen many times. The CDR3 DNA is TGTGCCAGCAGCTTCGGGTCCTACGAGCAGTACTTC. It is translated as CASSFGSYEQYF. The V and J genes are TRBV7-9 and TRBJ2-7; D is unclear. There are 12 residues in the CDR3. V gave up 3 bases and J gave up 1 base, with 4 bases separating them. CDR1 and CDR2 from the germline V gene are SEHNR and FQNEAQ (reference sequence).

This clonotype was detected only a few times. The rearrangement joins TRBV2 to TRBJ1-4; D gene uncertain. The CDR3 totals 10 residues. The V and J ends lost 4 bases and 13 bases respectively, with 7 bases between them. Germline V gene data show CDR1 as SNHLY and CDR2 as FYNNEI. The CDR3 loop reads CASSGGGLFF. The DNA of the CDR3 is TGTGCCAGCAGTGGAGGAGGACTGTTTTTT.

CDR3 DNA: TGTGCCAGCAGCCTTACCACTCTAATCTACGAGCAGTACTTC. This encodes CASSLTTLIYEQYF. The rearrangement uses TRBV7-9 and TRBJ2-7; D not certain. Trimming took 5 bases from V and 3 from J, leaving 14 bases between them. CDR1 is SEHNR, CDR2 FQNEAQ, per germline (reference sequence). The CDR3 length is 14 residues.

This clonotype showed up many times. This chain joins TRBV25-1 and TRBJ1-3; tentatively, D is TRBD1 (5 bases). Trimming pared 1 base from V and 0 bases from J, leaving 13 bases between. Germline CDR1 is MGHDK and CDR2 is SYGVNS. The CDR3 extends over 17 amino acids. The CDR3 loop reads CASSESGRKISGNTIYF. The CDR3 DNA is TGTGCCAGCAGTGAATCGGGACGAAAGATCTCTGGAAACACCATATATTTT.

This clonotype has at least ten counts. The chain uses TRBV5-1 and TRBJ2-6; D gene ambiguous. Germline CDR1 is SGHRS and CDR2 is YFSETQ. V lost 1 base and J lost 2, with 7 bases in between. This CDR3 is 15 amino acids long. The CDR3, as DNA: TGCGCCAGCAGCTTGAACACTGCTGGGGCCAACGTCCTGACTTTC. The encoded protein is CASSLNTAGANVLTF.

At least ten counts were recorded for this clonotype. The chain couples TRBV5-5 to TRBJ2-7; D gene ambiguous. The V gene's germline CDR1 is SGHKS and CDR2 YYEKEE (reference sequence). The CDR3 spans 15 residues. Trimming pared 3 bases from V and 0 bases from J, leaving 13 bases between. For the CDR3, the DNA is TGTGCCAGCAGCTCCTCCGGGTCCTCCTCCTACGAGCAGTACTTC. Translating gives CASSSSGSSSYEQYF.

The chain couples TRBV5-1 to TRBJ1-1; tentatively, D is TRBD1 (5 bases). The CDR3 is 18 amino acids. The V end was cut by 0 bases, the J end by 3 bases, with 21 bases between. Germline CDR1 and CDR2: SGHRS and YFSETQ. The CDR3 sequence is CASSLEPGLAGVYTEAFF. The CDR3 DNA reads TGCGCCAGCAGCTTGGAGCCCGGGTTGGCGGGGGTTTACACTGAAGCTTTCTTT. Based on the CDR3 plus reference TRBV5-1 and TRBJ1-1, the full variable domain is KAGVTQTPRYLIKTRGQQVTLSCSPISGHRSVSWYQQTPGQGLQFLFEYFSETQRNKGNFPGRFSGRQFSNSRSEMNVSTLELGDSALYLCASSLEPGLAGVYTEAFFGQGTRLTVV.

Many counts were recorded for this clonotype. The gene calls are TRBV2 and TRBJ1-1, with D uncertain. The CDR3 is 14 residues long. CDR1 and CDR2 (germline): SNHLY, FYNNEI. Trimming took 3 bases from V and 1 from J, leaving 9 bases between them. This CDR3 reads CASSELTPNTEAFF. The CDR3 DNA is TGTGCCAGCAGTGAGCTGACCCCGAACACTGAAGCTTTCTTT.

This chain connects TRBV4-2 to TRBJ2-7; 11 bases line up with TRBD2. CDR3 length equals 15 residues. Germline lookup yields CDR1 LGHNA and CDR2 YNFKEQ. The V gene end was trimmed by 1 base and the J gene end by 4 bases; junction bases not matched to a gene: 3. The CDR3 coding sequence is TGTGCCAGCAGCCAAGGGACTAGCGGGCAATACGAGCAGTACTTC. Protein product: CASSQGTSGQYEQYF.

A few counts support this clonotype. This chain connects TRBV7-8 to TRBJ2-2; perhaps TRBD1 as D (5 bases). The CDR3 has 18 residues. Germline CDR1 reads SGHVS; CDR2 reads FQNEAQ. V was cut by 4 bases and J by 5 bases, with 23 bases left in between. The CDR3 spells CASSWGVLGISRTGELFF. CDR3 in DNA: TGTGCCAGCAGCTGGGGCGTCCTGGGGATAAGCCGGACCGGGGAGCTGTTTTTT.

With regard to this clonotype: A much larger clone lies a single base off, so this may be a read error. The V gene is TRBV7-9, the J gene TRBJ2-4, with D perhaps given as TRBD1 or TRBD2 (6 bases each). CDR3 length equals 17 residues. The germline V gene has CDR1 SEHNR and CDR2 FQNEAQ (reference sequence). CDR3 amino acids: CASSLPGAPVAKNMQYF. The CDR3 coding sequence is TGTGCCAGCAGCTTGCCGGGGGCTCCAGTAGCCAAAAACATGCAGTACTTC.

V usage is TRBV2 and J usage is TRBJ1-1; D may be TRBD1 (5 bases). In germline, CDR1 is SNHLY, CDR2 FYNNEI. V was cut by 4 bases and J by 7 bases, with 7 bases left in between. The CDR3 has 11 residues. The DNA for the CDR3 is TGTGCCAGCAGTGTCGGGGGTGAAGCTTTCTTT. It encodes CASSVGGEAFF.

Details on this clonotype: Since a much larger clone is just one base distant, this may be a read error. The V gene is TRBV25-1, the J gene TRBJ2-5, with unresolved D. V lost 6 bases to trimming and J lost 0 bases, with 14 bases between them. CDR1 and CDR2 (germline): MGHDK, SYGVNS. This CDR3 comprises 15 residues. This CDR3 is CASSPASGYQETQYF. The CDR3 nucleotides are TGTGCCAGCAGCCCGGCTTCGGGCTACCAAGAGACCCAGTACTTC.

This clonotype has at least ten counts. The chain couples TRBV6-2 or TRBV6-3 to TRBJ1-5, with TRBD1 as a possible D gene (5 bases). Trimming stripped 2 bases from V and 4 bases from J, with 12 bases between. From germline, CDR1 is MNHEY and CDR2 SVGEGT. This CDR3 comprises 15 residues. CDR3 region: CASSYPRGGNQPQHF. The CDR3 DNA reads as TGTGCCAGCAGTTACCCGAGGGGTGGGAATCAGCCCCAGCATTTT.